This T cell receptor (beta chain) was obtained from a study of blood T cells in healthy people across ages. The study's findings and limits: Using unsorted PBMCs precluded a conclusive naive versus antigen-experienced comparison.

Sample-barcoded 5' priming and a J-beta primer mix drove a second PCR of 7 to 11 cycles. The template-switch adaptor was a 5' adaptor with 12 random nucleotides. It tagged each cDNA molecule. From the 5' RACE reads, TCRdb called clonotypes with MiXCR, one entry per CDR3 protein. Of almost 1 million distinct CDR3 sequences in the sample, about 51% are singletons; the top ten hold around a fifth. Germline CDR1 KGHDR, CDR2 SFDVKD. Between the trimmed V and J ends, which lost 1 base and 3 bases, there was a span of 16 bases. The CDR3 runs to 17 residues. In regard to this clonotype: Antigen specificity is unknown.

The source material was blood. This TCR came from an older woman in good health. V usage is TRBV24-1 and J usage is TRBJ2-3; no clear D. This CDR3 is CATSDFGNPLGTDTQYF. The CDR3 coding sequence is TGTGCCACCAGTGATTTTGGGAACCCGTTGGGAACAGATACGCAGTATTTT.